A single sample gave rise to the 22 T cell receptor beta chains below, sequenced in a study of spatial heterogeneity in lung cancer. As for time point: sample taken at primary tumor resection. TCRdb itself ran the 5' RACE reads through MiXCR, one entry per CDR3 protein. The sample carries about 44,000 distinct CDR3 sequences, around 15% recorded once. The starting material was PBMCs, obtained at surgery. Receptors were obtained from a male donor with early-stage non-small cell lung cancer.

As to this clonotype: The junction departs from the called germline gene at one end, perhaps through a read error. The chain uses TRBV12-3 or TRBV12-4 and TRBJ1-5; 8 nucleotides match TRBD1. CDR3 length: 16 amino acids. CDR3 nucleotides: TGTACCAGCAGTTTAGCCGGACAGGGTCCCAGTCAGCCCCAGCATTTT. Its translation: CTSSLAGQGPSQPQHF.

This clonotype was picked up many times. The chain is built from TRBV28 and TRBJ2-5; TRBD1 matches 9 bases. From germline, CDR1 is MDHEN and CDR2 SYDVKM. The length of the CDR3 is 12 residues. As DNA, the CDR3 is TGTGCAACAGGGGGCGTGCGCGAGACCCAGTACTTC. Protein: CATGGVRETQYF.

This clonotype was picked up a small number of times. This sequence joins TRBV2 and TRBJ1-1, with TRBD1 matching 8 bases. The V gene end was trimmed by 8 bases and the J gene end by 6 bases; junction bases not matched to a gene: 11. This CDR3 is 14 amino acids long. Germline V gene data show CDR1 as SNHLY and CDR2 as FYNNEI. CDR3 protein: CASGITGGGAEAFF. The DNA of the CDR3 is TGTGCCAGCGGCATCACAGGGGGTGGGGCTGAAGCTTTCTTT. The full variable domain, in which reference TRBV2 and TRBJ1-1 provide the parts outside the CDR3, is EPEVTQTPSHQVTQMGQEVILRCVPISNHLYFYWYRQILGQKVEFLVSFYNNEISEKSEIFDDQFSVERPDGSNFTLKIRSTKLEDSAMYFCASGITGGGAEAFFGQGTRLTVV.

This clonotype has at least ten counts. The rearrangement links TRBV7-9 to TRBJ2-3; TRBD1 matches 9 bases. Germline lookup yields CDR1 SEHNR and CDR2 FQNEAQ (reference sequence). The CDR3 contains 18 residues. The V segment lost 4 bases and the J segment 4 bases; nucleotides outside the gene matches: 15. In nucleotides, the CDR3 is TGTGCCAGCAGCTCGATCGCCGGTGGGACAGGGAACGCAGATACGCAGTATTTT. Translated: CASSSIAGGTGNADTQYF.

This clonotype showed up many times. The chain uses TRBV20-1 and TRBJ2-1; 10 bases agree with TRBD1. CDR1 is DFQATT and CDR2 is SNEGSKA in the germline V gene (reference sequence). This CDR3 contains 15 residues. Unmatched junction bases numbered 4, after V lost 3 bases and J lost 2 bases. The CDR3: CSASGTGVTYNEQFF. In DNA, the CDR3 is TGCAGTGCTAGCGGGACAGGGGTCACCTACAATGAGCAGTTCTTC.

The J gene is TRBJ2-3, the V gene TRBV10-3; the D is unclear. V was pared by 0 bases and J by 2 bases, with 6 bases between. The CDR3 totals 14 residues. Germline CDR1 and CDR2: ENHRY and SYGVKD. CDR3 amino acids: CAISESDDTDTQYF. DNA for the CDR3: TGTGCCATCAGTGAGTCAGATGACACAGATACGCAGTATTTT.

This chain links TRBV7-9 with TRBJ2-1; the match to TRBD2 covers 14 bases. The CDR3 runs 15 residues. CDR1 and CDR2 (germline): SEHNR, FQNEAQ (reference sequence). V trimming: 3 bases; J trimming: 7 bases; junction bases outside the gene matches: 2. CDR3 bases: TGTGCCAGCAGCTTGGGACTAGCGGGGGTGAATGAGCAGTTCTTC. Residues: CASSLGLAGVNEQFF.

This clonotype was observed a few times. The chain is built from TRBV6-1 and TRBJ1-2; D possibly corresponds to TRBD1 (5 bases). The CDR3 length is 16 residues. Germline V gene sequence: CDR1 MNHNS, CDR2 SASEGT. V was clipped by 0 bases and J by 7 bases, with 18 bases between them. The DNA for the CDR3 is TGTGCCAGCAGTGAAGCCTTGATGGACACGGGTTCTGGCTACACCTTC. It encodes CASSEALMDTGSGYTF.

This rearrangement joins TRBV28 to TRBJ2-7; the match to TRBD2 covers 7 bases. The junction had 14 bases not matched to a gene; V was cut back by 4 bases and J by 2 bases. This CDR3 spans 17 amino acids. The germline CDR1 and CDR2 sequences are MDHEN and SYDVKM. The CDR3 loop reads CASSSGLGRELAYEQYF. CDR3 sequence (DNA): TGTGCCAGCAGTTCCGGATTGGGGCGGGAGCTAGCCTACGAGCAGTACTTC.

This clonotype was seen many times. The chain links TRBV20-1 to TRBJ2-7; D is ambiguous. The CDR3 is 14 amino acids. Germline values: CDR1 DFQATT, CDR2 SNEGSKA (reference sequence). Between the trimmed V and J ends, which lost 1 base and 4 bases, there was a span of 14 bases. This chain's CDR3 is CSARVVVRGYEQYF. CDR3 bases: TGCAGTGCTAGAGTAGTGGTTCGTGGGTACGAGCAGTACTTC.

This clonotype occurred a few times. V gene TRBV4-1 combines with J gene TRBJ1-1, with no clear D. Trimming pared 0 bases from V and 1 base from J, leaving 6 bases between. The CDR3 spans 14 residues. The germline V gene encodes CDR1 MGHRA and CDR2 YSYEKL. CDR3 sequence: CASSQESQNTEAFF. The DNA of the CDR3 is TGCGCCAGCAGCCAAGAGAGTCAGAACACTGAAGCTTTCTTT.

The sample holds many counts of this clonotype. The chain employs TRBV7-3 and TRBJ2-1; D gene uncertain. The germline V gene has CDR1 SGHTA and CDR2 FQGTGA. CDR3 size: 15 residues. Trimming stripped 3 bases from V and 0 bases from J, with 9 bases between. The CDR3 is CASSFTASSYNEQFF. The CDR3 DNA reads as TGTGCCAGCAGCTTTACGGCCAGCTCCTACAATGAGCAGTTCTTC.

This clonotype was seen many times. This chain links TRBV20-1 with TRBJ2-3; no definite D call. Trimming took 5 bases from V and 6 from J, leaving 18 bases between them. The V gene's germline CDR1 is DFQATT and CDR2 SNEGSKA (reference sequence). CDR3 length: 14 amino acids. The CDR3 is CSAQDPGRADTQYF. CDR3 in DNA: TGCAGTGCTCAGGACCCTGGACGAGCGGATACGCAGTATTTT.

The V and J genes are TRBV6-5 and TRBJ2-4, with D uncertain. This CDR3 is 12 amino acids long. The V end lost 4 bases, the J end lost 4 bases, and 5 bases lay between the germline ends. Per the germline V gene, CDR1 is MNHEY and CDR2 is SVGAGI. CDR3 in amino acids: CASSSQKNIQYF. CDR3 DNA sequence: TGTGCCAGCAGTTCTCAGAAAAACATTCAGTACTTC.

V is TRBV2 and J is TRBJ2-5, with TRBD2 matching over 10 bases. CDR1 and CDR2 from the germline V gene are SNHLY and FYNNEI. The junction had 12 bases not matched to a gene; V was cut back by 7 bases and J by 10 bases. CDR3 length: 14 residues. CDR3: CASKPGLAIKDQYF. CDR3 nucleotide sequence: TGTGCCAGCAAACCGGGACTAGCGATCAAAGACCAGTACTTC.

Only a few counts were recorded for this clonotype. The chain carries TRBV6-2 or TRBV6-3 and TRBJ1-2; 7 positions agree with TRBD1. Germline-derived CDR1 and CDR2 are MNHEY and SVGEGT. V dropped 0 bases and J dropped 3; count of bases not matched to a gene: 10. This CDR3 is 17 amino acids long. The CDR3 here is CASSYSWGQRVDYGYTF. In nucleotides, the CDR3 is TGTGCCAGCAGTTACTCTTGGGGACAGCGGGTTGACTATGGCTACACCTTC.

This clonotype was detected ten times or more. DNA for the CDR3: TGTGCCAGCACCCTCGCCTCAGGGGGACTAGCGGGTTTCAGAGATACGCAGTATTTT. Amino acid sequence: CASTLASGGLAGFRDTQYF. The chain recombines TRBV12-3 or TRBV12-4 with TRBJ2-3, with TRBD2 identical over 12 bases. The CDR3 is 19 amino acids. V shed 7 bases, J shed 5 bases, and the junction held 19 bases outside the gene matches.

This clonotype appeared a few times. V gene TRBV25-1 combines with J gene TRBJ2-7; unclear D gene. The CDR3 covers 14 residues. Trimming shortened V by 6 bases and J by 0 bases, and 12 bases separated the two germline ends. Germline V gives CDR1 MGHDK, CDR2 SYGVNS. This chain's CDR3 is CASSDGRYSYEQYF. CDR3 nucleotides: TGTGCCAGCAGCGATGGCAGGTACTCCTACGAGCAGTACTTC.

CDR3 sequence (DNA): TGTGCCAGCAGTGCCAATAGGGGTATGGGGGTCGGAACTGAAGCTTTCTTT. It codes for CASSANRGMGVGTEAFF. This chain links TRBV25-1 with TRBJ1-1; tentative D call: TRBD1 (5 bases). The CDR3 runs to 17 residues. From germline, CDR1 is MGHDK and CDR2 SYGVNS. Trimming took 4 bases from V and 5 from J, leaving 23 bases between them.

The genes are TRBV7-2 and TRBJ2-1; D gene unclear. The V end lost 5 bases, the J end lost 7 bases, and 6 bases lay between the germline ends. The CDR3 sequence is 11 residues long. CDR1 and CDR2 from the germline V gene are SGHTA and FQGNSA. In DNA form, the CDR3 reads TGTGCCAGCAGCCCGAGGAATGAGCAGTTCTTC. Translating it yields CASSPRNEQFF.

V is TRBV27 and J is TRBJ1-2, with 12 bases matching TRBD1. The CDR3 sequence is 14 residues long. Trimming at V came to 3 bases and at J to 7 bases, leaving 3 bases not matched to a gene. Germline assignment: CDR1 MNHEY and CDR2 SMNVEV (reference sequence). CDR3 nucleotide sequence: TGTGCCAGCAGTTTCGGGGACAGGGGGCCTGGCTACACCTTC. Its protein product is CASSFGDRGPGYTF.

The CDR3 loop is CASSKRPSGANVLTF. CDR3 nucleotides: TGTGCCAGTAGTAAGCGTCCCTCTGGGGCCAACGTCCTGACTTTC. The rearrangement uses TRBV19 and TRBJ2-6; D ambiguous. Germline lookup yields CDR1 LNHDA and CDR2 SQIVND (reference sequence). The V end lost 4 bases, the J end lost 0 bases, and 7 bases lay between the germline ends. The CDR3 spans 15 residues.